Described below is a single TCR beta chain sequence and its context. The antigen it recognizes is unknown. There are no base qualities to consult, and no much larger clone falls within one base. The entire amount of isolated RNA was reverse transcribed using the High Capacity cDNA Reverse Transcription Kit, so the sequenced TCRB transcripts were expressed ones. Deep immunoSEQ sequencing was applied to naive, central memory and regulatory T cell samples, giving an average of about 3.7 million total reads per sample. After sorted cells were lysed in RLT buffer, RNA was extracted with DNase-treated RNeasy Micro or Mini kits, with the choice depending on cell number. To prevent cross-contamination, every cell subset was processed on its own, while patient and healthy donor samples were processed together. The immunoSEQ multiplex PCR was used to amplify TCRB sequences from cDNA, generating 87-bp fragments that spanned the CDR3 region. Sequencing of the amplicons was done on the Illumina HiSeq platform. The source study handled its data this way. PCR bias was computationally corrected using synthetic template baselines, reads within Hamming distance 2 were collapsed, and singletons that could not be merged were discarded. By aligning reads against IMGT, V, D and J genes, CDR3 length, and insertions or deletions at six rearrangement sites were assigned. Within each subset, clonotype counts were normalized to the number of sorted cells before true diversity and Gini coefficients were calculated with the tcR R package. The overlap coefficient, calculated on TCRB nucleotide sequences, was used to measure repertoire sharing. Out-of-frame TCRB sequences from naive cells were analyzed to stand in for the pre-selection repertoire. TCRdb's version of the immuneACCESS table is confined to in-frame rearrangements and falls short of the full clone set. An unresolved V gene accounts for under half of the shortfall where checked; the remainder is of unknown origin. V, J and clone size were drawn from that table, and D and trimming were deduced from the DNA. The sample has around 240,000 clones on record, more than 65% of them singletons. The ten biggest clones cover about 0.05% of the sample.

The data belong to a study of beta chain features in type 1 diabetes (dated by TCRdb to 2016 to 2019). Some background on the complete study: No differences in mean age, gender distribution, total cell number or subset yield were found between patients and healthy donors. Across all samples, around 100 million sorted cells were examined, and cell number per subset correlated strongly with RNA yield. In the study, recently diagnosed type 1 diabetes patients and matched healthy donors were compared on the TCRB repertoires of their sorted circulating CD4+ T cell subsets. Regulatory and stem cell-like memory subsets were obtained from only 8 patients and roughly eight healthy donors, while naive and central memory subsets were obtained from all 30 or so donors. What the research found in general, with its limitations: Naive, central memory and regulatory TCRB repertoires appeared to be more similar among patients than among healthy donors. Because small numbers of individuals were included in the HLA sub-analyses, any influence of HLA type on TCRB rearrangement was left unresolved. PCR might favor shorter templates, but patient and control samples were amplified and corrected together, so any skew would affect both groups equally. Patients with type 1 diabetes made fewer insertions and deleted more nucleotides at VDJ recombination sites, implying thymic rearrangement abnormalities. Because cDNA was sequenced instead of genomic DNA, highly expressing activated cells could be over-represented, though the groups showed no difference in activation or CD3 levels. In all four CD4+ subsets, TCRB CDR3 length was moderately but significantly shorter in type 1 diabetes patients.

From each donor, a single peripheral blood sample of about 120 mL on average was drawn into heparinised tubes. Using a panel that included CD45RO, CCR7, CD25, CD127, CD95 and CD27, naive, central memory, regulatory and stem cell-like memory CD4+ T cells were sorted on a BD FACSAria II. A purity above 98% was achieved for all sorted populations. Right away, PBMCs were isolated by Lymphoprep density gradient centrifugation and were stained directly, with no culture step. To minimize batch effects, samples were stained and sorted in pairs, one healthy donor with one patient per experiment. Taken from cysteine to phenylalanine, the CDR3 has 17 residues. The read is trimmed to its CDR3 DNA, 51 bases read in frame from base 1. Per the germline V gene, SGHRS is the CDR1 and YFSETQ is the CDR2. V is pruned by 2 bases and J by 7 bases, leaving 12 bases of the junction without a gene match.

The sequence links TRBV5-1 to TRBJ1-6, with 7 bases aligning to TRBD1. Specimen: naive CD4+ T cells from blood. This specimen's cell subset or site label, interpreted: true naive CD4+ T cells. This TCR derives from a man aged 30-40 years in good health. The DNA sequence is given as TGCGCCAGCAGCTTCTTCCGGACAGGAGAGTCAAATTCACCCCTCCACTTT. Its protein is CASSFFRTGESNSPLHF.